These 5 T cell receptor beta chains came from one sample sequenced in a study of blood T cell repertoires in COVID-19. The protocol was immunoSEQ multiplex PCR, while the TCRdb copy is restricted to in-frame clones and leaves out a portion. The data hold 120,000 or so clones, with approximately 80% observed a single time. The sample taken for sequencing was peripheral blood. These receptors were obtained from a man between 60 and 75 years old with acute or convalescent COVID-19.

This clone came up a few times. The genes are TRBV15 and TRBJ1-4; maybe TRBD1 (5 bases). V was cut by 5 bases and J by 3 bases, with 16 bases left in between. The CDR3 length is 16 residues. Per the germline V gene, CDR1 is LNHNV and CDR2 is YYDKDF (reference sequence). CDR3 region: CATSRRVGAPNEKLFF. CDR3 DNA: TGTGCCACCAGCCGCAGGGTTGGGGCCCCTAATGAAAAACTGTTTTTT.

The CDR3 here is CASSLGPGSTSNQPQHF. Here the CDR3 DNA reads TGCGCCAGCAGCTTGGGACCCGGGAGCACGAGCAATCAGCCCCAGCATTTT. The V call is TRBV5-1, the J call TRBJ1-5; no firm D call. V lost 0 bases and J lost 1, with 14 bases in between. CDR3 length: 17 amino acids. Per the germline V gene, CDR1 is SGHRS and CDR2 is YFSETQ.

The J gene is TRBJ1-2, the V gene TRBV29-1; D may be TRBD1 (5 bases). The CDR3 spans 13 residues. CDR1 is SQVTM and CDR2 is ANQGSEA in the germline V gene. The V and J ends lost 3 bases and 5 bases respectively, with 13 bases between them. The CDR3 spells CSVESRARYGYTF. In nucleotides, the CDR3 is TGCAGCGTTGAGAGCAGGGCTAGGTATGGCTACACCTTC.

This rearrangement joins TRBV5-4 to TRBJ2-4; 12 nucleotides line up with TRBD2. V was clipped by 4 bases and J by 1 base; unmatched bases: 12. The CDR3 runs 19 residues. Germline CDR1 SGHNT, CDR2 YYREEE (reference sequence). The CDR3 coding sequence is TGTGCCAGCAGCCCCGGAGCGACTAGCGGGAGAGGGGCCAAAAACATTCAGTACTTC. This gives the protein CASSPGATSGRGAKNIQYF. Full variable domain (missing parts from reference TRBV5-4 and TRBJ2-4): ETGVTQSPTHLIKTRGQQVTLRCSSQSGHNTVSWYQQALGQGPQFIFQYYREEENGRGNFPPRFSGLQFPNYSSELNVNALELDDSALYLCASSPGATSGRGAKNIQYFGAGTRLSVL.

This rearrangement joins TRBV6-5 to TRBJ2-7; D might be TRBD2 (5 bases). V was trimmed by 2 bases and J by 1 base, leaving 9 bases between them. The CDR3 runs to 14 residues. Germline CDR1 and CDR2: MNHEY and SVGAGI. The CDR3 loop is CASSYRTGSYEQYF. Here the CDR3 DNA reads TGTGCCAGCAGTTACCGCACGGGGTCCTACGAGCAGTACTTC.